The 26 T cell receptor beta chains given below trace back to one sample, sequenced in a study of shared clonotypes between healthy human individuals. Using immunoSEQ multiplex PCR, the repertoire was profiled, and TCRdb retains in-frame clones only, with some absent. This sample has approximately 1,000,000 clones; 75% to 80% occur once, and the top ten carry 0.52%. The specimen sequenced was memory CD4+ T cells from PBMCs. Subset specified: CD45RA-negative fraction. The receptor set was obtained from a man aged 18 to 29 in good health. Some clones in this sample may be carry-over from other donors' samples.

V usage is TRBV2 and J usage is TRBJ2-1, with a tentative D call TRBD1 (5 bases). Trimming removed 7 bases at V and 7 bases at J, with 14 bases between. Germline CDR1 is SNHLY and CDR2 is FYNNEI. The CDR3 totals 13 residues. The chain's CDR3 is CASTPAQGNEQFF. CDR3 nucleotide sequence: TGTGCCAGCACCCCCGCCCAGGGAAATGAGCAGTTCTTC.

The CDR3 DNA is TGTGCCAGCAGCTTCAGGATTTCTGGAAACACCATATATTTT. It codes for CASSFRISGNTIYF. This rearrangement joins TRBV7-9 to TRBJ1-3; no clear D. The CDR3 totals 14 residues. Germline-derived CDR1 and CDR2 are SEHNR and FQNEAQ (reference sequence). Trimming took off 3 bases at V and 1 base at J, with 7 bases between the two ends.

This clone was found a few times. This chain connects TRBV18 to TRBJ1-1, with D maybe TRBD1 (6 bases). The V end lost 4 bases, the J end lost 5 bases, and 17 bases lay between the germline ends. Germline values: CDR1 KGHSH, CDR2 LQKENI. The CDR3 consists of 15 residues. The CDR3 sequence is CASSQPGAGQTEAFF. CDR3 nucleotide sequence: TGTGCCAGCTCACAGCCAGGGGCCGGCCAAACTGAAGCTTTCTTT. The full variable domain, its missing parts supplied by reference TRBV18 and TRBJ1-1, is NAGVMQNPRHLVRRRGQEARLRCSPMKGHSHVYWYRQLPEEGLKFMVYLQKENIIDESGMPKERFSAEFPKEGPSILRIQQVVRGDSAAYFCASSQPGAGQTEAFFGQGTRLTVV.

This clone was observed a handful of times. The chain joins TRBV5-1 to TRBJ1-2; TRBD1 aligns across 9 bases. The CDR3 has 17 amino acids. V dropped 0 bases and J dropped 3; count of bases not matched to a gene: 9. The germline V gene encodes CDR1 SGHRS and CDR2 YFSETQ. DNA for the CDR3: TGCGCCAGCAGCTTGGCCGGGGACAGGGAGTTTGACTATGGCTACACCTTC. Residues: CASSLAGDREFDYGYTF.

This chain links TRBV2 with TRBJ1-1; TRBD1 is a possible D gene (6 bases). CDR1 and CDR2 (germline): SNHLY, FYNNEI. Between the trimmed V and J ends, which lost 9 bases and 1 base, there was a span of 15 bases. The CDR3 length is 14 residues. Written as DNA, the CDR3 is TGTGCCAGAAGGGAGGGGGGGCAGAACACTGAAGCTTTCTTT. It codes for CARREGGQNTEAFF.

The CDR3: CASSLSGTGYSNEQYF. The DNA for the CDR3 is TGTGCCAGCAGCCTATCCGGGACAGGGTATTCCAACGAGCAGTACTTC. The chain is built from TRBV7-9 and TRBJ2-7; 9 bases map to TRBD1. This CDR3 has 16 amino acids. Per germline, CDR1 SEHNR and CDR2 FQNEAQ (reference sequence). Germline trimming cut 5 bases from V and 5 bases from J; bases unmatched to any gene: 13. The full variable domain, completed using reference TRBV7-9 and TRBJ2-7, is DTGVSQNPRHKITKRGQNVTFRCDPISEHNRLYWYRQTLGQGPEFLTYFQNEAQLEKSRLLSDRFSAERPKGSFSTLEIQRTEQGDSAMYLCASSLSGTGYSNEQYFGPGTRLTVT.

This chain joins TRBV7-9 and TRBJ2-7, with 7 bases lining up with TRBD1. Germline CDR1 is SEHNR and CDR2 is FQNEAQ (reference sequence). The CDR3 length is 17 residues. V lost 5 bases and J lost 0; bases outside the gene matches: 13. For the CDR3, the DNA is TGTGCCAGCAGCCCAGGGGGTGAGGCTTACAGCTCCTACGAGCAGTACTTC. The encoded protein is CASSPGGEAYSSYEQYF.

In regard to this clone: The same CDR3 can be traced to other DNA sequences in this sample. The chain is built from TRBV9 and TRBJ2-1, with a possible D match to TRBD1 (5 bases). CDR1 and CDR2 from the germline V gene are SGDLS and YYNGEE. Trimming removed 0 bases at V and 3 bases at J, with 10 bases between. The CDR3 has 15 amino acids. The CDR3 nucleotides read TGTGCCAGCAGCGTAGAAGGGGATTTCTACAATGAGCAGTTCTTC. Translation: CASSVEGDFYNEQFF.

This clone was picked up a small number of times. CDR3 amino acids: CASSDARGGYTF. For the CDR3, the DNA is TGTGCCAGCAGCGATGCCAGGGGAGGCTACACCTTC. The chain is built from TRBV9 and TRBJ1-2; the D gene is possibly TRBD1 (6 bases). V lost 3 bases and J 8 bases, leaving 11 bases between the germline ends. Germline V gives CDR1 SGDLS, CDR2 YYNGEE. This CDR3 has 12 residues.

The rearrangement links TRBV5-1 to TRBJ2-1, with a possible D match to TRBD2 (5 bases). V was trimmed by 4 bases and J by 3 bases, leaving 11 bases between them. The length of the CDR3 is 14 residues. Germline loops: CDR1 SGHRS, CDR2 YFSETQ. CDR3 sequence reads: CASSVLGIYNEQFF. The CDR3 nucleotides read TGCGCCAGCAGCGTACTAGGGATCTACAATGAGCAGTTCTTC.

V usage is TRBV6-1 and J usage is TRBJ2-5, with TRBD2 matching 8 bases. Germline loops: CDR1 MNHNS, CDR2 SASEGT. The V gene end was trimmed by 6 bases and the J gene end by 1 base; junction bases not matched to a gene: 7. CDR3 length: 15 residues. CDR3 DNA: TGTGCCAGCAGACCCCGACTAGCGCTCCAAGAGACCCAGTACTTC. Translation gives CASRPRLALQETQYF.

The chain has TRBV10-3 and TRBJ1-2; weak D call: TRBD1 (5 bases). Deletions cut 3 bases from V and 4 bases from J, with 12 bases between. The CDR3 sequence is 14 residues long. CDR1 and CDR2 from the germline V gene are ENHRY and SYGVKD. CDR3 bases: TGTGCCATCAGTGAAGCTCCCGGGACCTATGGCTACACCTTC. It translates to CAISEAPGTYGYTF.

This chain links TRBV19 with TRBJ2-5, with TRBD2 as a possible D gene (6 bases). Trimming removed 4 bases at V and 3 bases at J, with 9 bases between. The CDR3 spans 13 residues. Germline values: CDR1 LNHDA, CDR2 SQIVND (reference sequence). CDR3 amino acids: CASSNGGEETQYF. The CDR3 coding sequence is TGTGCCAGTAGTAACGGAGGGGAAGAGACCCAGTACTTC.

The chain has TRBV18 and TRBJ2-3, with 8 positions matching TRBD2. The junction had 3 bases not matched to a gene; V was cut back by 4 bases and J by 0 bases. Germline V gene data show CDR1 as KGHSH and CDR2 as LQKENI. The CDR3 is made up of 15 amino acids. The CDR3 DNA is TGTGCCAGCTCACTTATAGCGGGAAGCACAGATACGCAGTATTTT. It translates to CASSLIAGSTDTQYF.

In this sample, this clone turned up a few times. The chain employs TRBV7-6 and TRBJ2-5; possibly TRBD1 for D (6 bases). This CDR3 is 15 amino acids long. Trimming removed 1 base at V and 2 bases at J, with 11 bases between. The germline V gene has CDR1 SGHVS and CDR2 FNYEAQ. The CDR3 region has the DNA TGTGCCAGCAGCTTAGGGTGGACAGCTCAAGAGACCCAGTACTTC. Its protein product is CASSLGWTAQETQYF.

The V call is TRBV5-4, the J call TRBJ2-7; 8 bases map to TRBD2. The CDR3 is 15 residues long. CDR1 is SGHNT, CDR2 YYREEE, per germline (reference sequence). Trimming at V came to 5 bases and at J to 5 bases, leaving 12 bases not matched to a gene. CDR3: CASSPYGGLVNEQYF. CDR3 coding DNA: TGTGCCAGCAGTCCTTACGGGGGACTAGTCAACGAGCAGTACTTC.

This chain connects TRBV6-1 to TRBJ1-5; D remains unclear. CDR3 length: 13 amino acids. V lost 6 bases and J 0 bases, leaving 6 bases between the germline ends. From germline, CDR1 is MNHNS and CDR2 SASEGT. This chain's CDR3 is CASRDDSNQPQHF. DNA for the CDR3: TGTGCCAGCAGGGACGATAGCAATCAGCCCCAGCATTTT.

The CDR3 spells CASNEETQYF. CDR3 DNA sequence: TGTGCCAGCAACGAAGAGACCCAGTACTTC. The V call is TRBV6-4, the J call TRBJ2-5; D is undetermined. Germline V lookup: CDR1 MRHNA, CDR2 SNTAGT. V lost 7 bases and J 3 bases, leaving 3 bases between the germline ends. This CDR3 spans 10 amino acids.

The rearrangement joins TRBV28 to TRBJ2-5, with D tentatively TRBD1 or TRBD2 (5 bases each). The germline CDR1 and CDR2 sequences are MDHEN and SYDVKM. The germline V and J ends were trimmed by 4 bases and 6 bases, with 9 bases remaining between them. The CDR3 has 12 residues. CDR3 bases: TGTGCCAGCAGTTCCCCGGGGCAGACCCAGTACTTC. It specifies CASSSPGQTQYF.

This clone has just one count. V usage is TRBV5-1 and J usage is TRBJ2-1; D might be TRBD2 (6 bases). Germline V lookup: CDR1 SGHRS, CDR2 YFSETQ. V was pared by 4 bases and J by 6 bases, with 17 bases between. This CDR3 spans 15 amino acids. CDR3 nucleotides: TGCGCCAGCAGCCGAGCACCTGGGCGGGGCAATGAGCAGTTCTTC. Its translation: CASSRAPGRGNEQFF.

J is TRBJ2-3 and V is TRBV7-2; D not resolved. The CDR3 extends over 15 amino acids. Germline assignment: CDR1 SGHTA and CDR2 FQGNSA. V shed 8 bases and J shed 6 bases, with 21 bases lying between them. CDR3 loop: CASGQWSPQDDTQYF. The DNA for the CDR3 is TGTGCCAGCGGCCAGTGGAGTCCCCAGGACGATACGCAGTATTTT.

V and J are TRBV21-1 and TRBJ1-2; TRBD1 is the table's D call, not checked against the DNA. TRBV21-1 is labeled a pseudogene. The CDR3 has 13 amino acids. The CDR3 region is CASSKGRGYGYTF. CDR3 DNA: TGTGCCAGCAGCAAAGGCAGGGGGTATGGCTACACCTTC.

The J gene is TRBJ2-7, the V gene TRBV14; 9 bases line up with TRBD2. V lost 3 bases, J lost 12 bases, and 6 bases stayed unmatched. The V gene's germline CDR1 is SGHDN and CDR2 FVKESK. The CDR3 sequence is 12 residues long. This CDR3 reads CASSQAGGPSYF. CDR3 DNA sequence: TGTGCCAGCAGCCAGGCGGGAGGGCCCTCGTACTTC.

The chain uses TRBV28 and TRBJ1-2, with a possible D match to TRBD1 (6 bases). Germline assignment: CDR1 MDHEN and CDR2 SYDVKM. The CDR3 runs 13 residues. Between the trimmed V and J ends, which lost 5 bases and 4 bases, there was a span of 11 bases. The CDR3 sequence is CASSQGRVYGYTF. In DNA, the CDR3 is TGTGCCAGCAGTCAGGGGAGGGTCTATGGCTACACCTTC.

The gene calls are TRBV9 and TRBJ2-5; 9 bases match TRBD2. CDR1 SGDLS and CDR2 YYNGEE come from the germline V gene. This CDR3 is 18 amino acids long. The V gene end was trimmed by 5 bases and the J gene end by 3 bases; junction bases not matched to a gene: 17. The DNA for the CDR3 is TGTGCCAGCAGTACAGGGTTTAGGGCTAGCGGGAAGAAAGAGACCCAGTACTTC. Protein product: CASSTGFRASGKKETQYF.

The chain carries TRBV7-2 and TRBJ2-6; D call uncertain. Deletions cut 1 base from V and 1 base from J, with 8 bases between. CDR1 SGHTA and CDR2 FQGNSA come from the germline V gene. The CDR3 consists of 16 residues. The CDR3 loop reads CASSLGFGSGANVLTF. The CDR3, as DNA: TGTGCCAGCAGCTTAGGTTTTGGTTCTGGGGCCAACGTCCTGACTTTC.